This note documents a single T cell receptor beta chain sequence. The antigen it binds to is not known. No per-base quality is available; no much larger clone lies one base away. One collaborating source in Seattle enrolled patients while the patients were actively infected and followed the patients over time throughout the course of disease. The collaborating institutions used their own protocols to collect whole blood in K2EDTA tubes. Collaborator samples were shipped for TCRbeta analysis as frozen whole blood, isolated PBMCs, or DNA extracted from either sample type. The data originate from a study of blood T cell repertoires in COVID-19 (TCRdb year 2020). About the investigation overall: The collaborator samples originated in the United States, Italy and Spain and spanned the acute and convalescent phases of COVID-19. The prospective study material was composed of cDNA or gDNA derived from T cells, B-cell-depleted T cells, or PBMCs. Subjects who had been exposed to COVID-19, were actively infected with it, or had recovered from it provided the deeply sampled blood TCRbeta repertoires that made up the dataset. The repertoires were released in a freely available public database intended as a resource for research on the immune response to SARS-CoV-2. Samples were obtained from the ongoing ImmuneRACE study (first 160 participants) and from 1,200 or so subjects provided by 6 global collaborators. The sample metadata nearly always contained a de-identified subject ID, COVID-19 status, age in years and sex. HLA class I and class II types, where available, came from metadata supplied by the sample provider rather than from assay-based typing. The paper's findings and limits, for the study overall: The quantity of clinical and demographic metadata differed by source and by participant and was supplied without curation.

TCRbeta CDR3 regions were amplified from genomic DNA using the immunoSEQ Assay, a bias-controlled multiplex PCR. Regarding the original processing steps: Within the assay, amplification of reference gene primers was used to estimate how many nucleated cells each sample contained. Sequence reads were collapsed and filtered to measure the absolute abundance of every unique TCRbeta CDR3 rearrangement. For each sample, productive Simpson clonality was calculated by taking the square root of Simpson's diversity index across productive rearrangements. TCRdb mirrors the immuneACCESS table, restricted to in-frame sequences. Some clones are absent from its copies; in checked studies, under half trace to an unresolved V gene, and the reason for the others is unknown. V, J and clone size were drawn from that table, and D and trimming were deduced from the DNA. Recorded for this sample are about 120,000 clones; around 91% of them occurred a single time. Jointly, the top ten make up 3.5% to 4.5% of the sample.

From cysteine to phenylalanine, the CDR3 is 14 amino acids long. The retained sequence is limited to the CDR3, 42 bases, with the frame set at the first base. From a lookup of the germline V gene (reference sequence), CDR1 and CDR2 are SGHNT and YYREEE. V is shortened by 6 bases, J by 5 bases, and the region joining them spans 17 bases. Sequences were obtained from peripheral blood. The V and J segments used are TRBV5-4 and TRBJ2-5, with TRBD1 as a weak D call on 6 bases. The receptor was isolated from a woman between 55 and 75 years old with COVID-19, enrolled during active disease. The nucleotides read TGTGCCAGCACCCCGCGCCAGGGGTTGGAGACCCAGTACTTC. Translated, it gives CASTPRQGLETQYF.